Listed below are T cell receptor beta chains from one sample, sequenced in a study of CD8 T cells in Susac syndrome. TCRdb analysed the immunoSEQ multiplex PCR reads with MiXCR anew, one entry per CDR3 protein. In the table there are roughly 220,000 distinct CDR3 sequences, around 93% of which are singletons. Material: CD4+ T cells from PBMCs. The receptors were sampled from a human donor with Susac syndrome. Both conserved end residues are part of each CDR3. D genes are given only for firm matches. Clone sizes are given selectively: once, few, many, or a class where the clone is expanded.

clone_size	cdr3_length	j_call	d_call	v_call	cdr3_aa	cdr3_nt
.	15	TRBJ2-2	.	TRBV24-1	CATSDPRTLLGELFF	TGTGCCACCAGTGATCCTAGAACGCTCTTGGGGGAGCTGTTTTTT
.	16	TRBJ2-6	TRBD1	TRBV5-4	CASSTRTGSGANVLTF	TGTGCCAGCAGCACTCGGACAGGGTCCGGGGCCAACGTCCTGACTTTC
.	15	TRBJ2-3	TRBD1	TRBV7-2	CASSYQDREADTQYF	TGTGCCAGCAGTTATCAGGACAGGGAAGCAGATACGCAGTATTTT
.	13	TRBJ2-7	.	TRBV4-3	CASSQEFGREQYF	TGCGCCAGCAGCCAAGAGTTTGGGAGGGAGCAGTACTTC
.	14	TRBJ1-6	.	TRBV10-3	CAISELQNNSPLHF	TGTGCCATCAGTGAGCTACAGAATAATTCACCCCTCCACTTT
.	16	TRBJ1-1	TRBD1	TRBV18	CASSPPGQGWNTEAFF	TGTGCCAGCTCACCACCGGGACAGGGATGGAACACTGAAGCTTTCTTT
.	14	TRBJ2-1	.	TRBV5-1	CASSGQGAYNEQFF	TGCGCCAGCAGCGGGCAAGGCGCCTACAATGAGCAGTTCTTC
.	16	TRBJ2-5	.	TRBV5-1	CASSPRPDLRPETQYF	TGCGCCAGCAGCCCTAGACCTGACCTCCGACCAGAGACCCAGTACTTC
.	17	TRBJ1-3	TRBD1	TRBV30	CAWSPIGQGARGNTIYF	TGTGCCTGGAGCCCGATAGGGCAGGGGGCAAGGGGAAACACCATATATTTT
.	16	TRBJ2-7	TRBD1	TRBV10-3	CAISESQQGPPYEQYF	TGTGCCATCAGTGAGTCGCAACAGGGGCCCCCCTACGAGCAGTACTTC
.	14	TRBJ2-2	.	TRBV4-3	CASSQDNPGRELFF	TGCGCCAGCAGCCAAGATAACCCAGGGAGGGAGCTGTTTTTT
.	13	TRBJ1-6	.	TRBV12-3/TRBV12-4	CASSPGVNSPLHF	TGTGCCAGCAGTCCCGGAGTTAATTCACCCCTCCACTTT
few	16	TRBJ1-1	.	TRBV4-1	CASSQEWGGADTEAFF	TGCGCCAGCAGCCAAGAATGGGGGGGCGCGGACACTGAAGCTTTCTTT
.	17	TRBJ2-1	TRBD2	TRBV4-3	CASSQDLAGGRGNEQFF	TGCGCCAGCAGCCAAGATCTTGCGGGGGGACGGGGCAATGAGCAGTTCTTC
.	15	TRBJ2-2	.	TRBV10-3	CAIKPLADGGGELFF	TGTGCCATCAAACCCCTGGCAGACGGCGGCGGGGAGCTGTTTTTT
.	15	TRBJ2-1	.	TRBV20-1	CSADRMGGDYNEQFF	TGCAGTGCTGACCGAATGGGGGGAGATTACAATGAGCAGTTCTTC
.	17	TRBJ1-2	.	TRBV29-1	CSAATRDGTHYLKGYTF	TGCAGCGCCGCGACGCGGGACGGAACACACTATTTGAAAGGCTACACCTTC
.	15	TRBJ2-7	TRBD2	TRBV18	CASSPPSGGPYEQYF	TGTGCCAGCTCACCACCTAGCGGGGGGCCCTACGAGCAGTACTTC
.	14	TRBJ2-5	TRBD1	TRBV2	CASKQTGGKETQYF	TGTGCCAGCAAGCAGACAGGGGGCAAAGAGACCCAGTACTTC
once	13	TRBJ1-1	.	TRBV30	CAWRTRSSTEAFF	TGTGCCTGGAGGACAAGGAGTAGCACTGAAGCTTTCTTT
.	14	TRBJ2-5	.	TRBV12-3/TRBV12-4	CASSLGGFQETQYF	TGTGCCAGCAGTTTAGGGGGGTTCCAAGAGACCCAGTACTTC
.	13	TRBJ2-5	.	TRBV6-2/TRBV6-3	CASSYQATETQYF	TGTGCCAGCAGTTATCAAGCCACCGAGACCCAGTACTTC